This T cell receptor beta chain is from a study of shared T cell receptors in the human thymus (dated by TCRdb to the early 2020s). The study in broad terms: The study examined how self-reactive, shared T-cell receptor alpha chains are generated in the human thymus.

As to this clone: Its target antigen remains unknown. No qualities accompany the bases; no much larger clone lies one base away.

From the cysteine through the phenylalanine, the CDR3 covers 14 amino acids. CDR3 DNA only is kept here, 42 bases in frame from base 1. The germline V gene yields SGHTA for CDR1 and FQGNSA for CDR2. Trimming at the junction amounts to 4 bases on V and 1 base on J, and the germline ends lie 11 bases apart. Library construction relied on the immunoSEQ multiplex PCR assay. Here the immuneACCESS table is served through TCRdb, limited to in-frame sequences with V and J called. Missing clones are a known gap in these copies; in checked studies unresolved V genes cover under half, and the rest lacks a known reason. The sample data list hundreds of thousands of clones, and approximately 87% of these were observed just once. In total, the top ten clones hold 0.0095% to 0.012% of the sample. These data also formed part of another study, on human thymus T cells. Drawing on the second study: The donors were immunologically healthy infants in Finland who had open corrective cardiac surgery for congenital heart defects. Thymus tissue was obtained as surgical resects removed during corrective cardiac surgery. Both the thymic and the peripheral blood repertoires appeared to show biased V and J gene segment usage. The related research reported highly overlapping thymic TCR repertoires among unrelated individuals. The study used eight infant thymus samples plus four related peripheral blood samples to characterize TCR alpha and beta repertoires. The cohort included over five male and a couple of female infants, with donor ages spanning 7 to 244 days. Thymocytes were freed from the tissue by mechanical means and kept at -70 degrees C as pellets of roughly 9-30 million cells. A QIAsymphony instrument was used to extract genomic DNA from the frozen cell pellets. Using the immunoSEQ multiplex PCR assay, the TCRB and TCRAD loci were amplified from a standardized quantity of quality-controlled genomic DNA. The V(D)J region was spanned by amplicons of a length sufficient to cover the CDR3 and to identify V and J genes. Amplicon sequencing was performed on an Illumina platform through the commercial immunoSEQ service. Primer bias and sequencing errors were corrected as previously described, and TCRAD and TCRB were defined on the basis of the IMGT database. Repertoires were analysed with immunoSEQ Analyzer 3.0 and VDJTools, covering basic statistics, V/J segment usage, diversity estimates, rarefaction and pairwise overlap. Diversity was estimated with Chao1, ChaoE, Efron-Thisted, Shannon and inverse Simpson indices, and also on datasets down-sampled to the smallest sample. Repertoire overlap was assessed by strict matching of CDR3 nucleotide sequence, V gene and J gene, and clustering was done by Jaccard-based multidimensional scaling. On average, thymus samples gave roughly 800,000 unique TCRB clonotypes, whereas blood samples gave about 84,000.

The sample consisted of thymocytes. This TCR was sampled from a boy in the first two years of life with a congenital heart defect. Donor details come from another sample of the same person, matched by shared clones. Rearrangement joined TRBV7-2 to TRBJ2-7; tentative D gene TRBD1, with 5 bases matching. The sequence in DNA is TGTGCCAGCAGCTCCCAGGGCCCATCCTACGAGCAGTACTTC. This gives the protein CASSSQGPSYEQYF.